This T cell receptor (beta chain) was identified in a study of T-cell memory formation after mild COVID-19. Findings and limits, study-wide: Contracting clones localized mainly to CM and EM when CD4+ and mainly to EMRA when CD8+. Several responding clones turned up in pre-infection memory, indicating that cross-reactive memory may have taken part. Contracting clones, day 15 to 85, had balanced CD4/CD8, and later expanders favored CD4+. Researchers could not confirm that second-wave clones peaking on day 37 targeted SARS-CoV-2.

A note on this clonotype: Antigen specificity is unknown. An end of the junction does not agree with germline; a read error may underlie this.

TCRdb used MiXCR to reprocess the 5' RACE reads, holding one entry per CDR3 protein. The table lists roughly 300,000 distinct CDR3 sequences, 15% to 20% of them singletons. The CDR3 covers 15 residues. The germline gives CDR1 KGHDR, CDR2 SFDVKD. The receptor's source is a man between 18 and 29 years old who had mild COVID-19 (a few samples of this study predate the infection). Cell type and time point are not known. The material sequenced was PBMCs or a T cell subset sorted from them (not recorded which). This chain links TRBV24-1 with TRBJ2-3; no firm D call. The CDR3 nucleotides are TGTGCCACCAGTGACCACACGGTCTTCCAAGAGACCCAGTACTTT. It yields the protein CATSDHTVFQETQYF.